Below, 19 T cell receptor beta chains from the same sample are listed, as sequenced in a study of blood T cell repertoires in COVID-19. Libraries were prepared by immunoSEQ multiplex PCR; TCRdb keeps only in-frame clonotypes and omits some of them. Counted here are 90,000 to 120,000 clones, about 89% occurring once; the ten biggest clones make up about 15%. Sequencing was carried out using peripheral blood. The receptors derive from a man aged 50 to 60 with acute or convalescent COVID-19.

The CDR3: CASSPNPFGAGNTIYF. CDR3 nucleotide sequence: TGTGCCAGCAGCCCCAACCCCTTTGGGGCGGGAAACACCATATATTTT. The chain couples TRBV9 to TRBJ1-3, with D possibly being TRBD1 (5 bases). This CDR3 is built from 16 residues. Between the trimmed V and J ends, which lost 4 bases and 4 bases, there was a span of 18 bases. From germline, CDR1 is SGDLS and CDR2 YYNGEE.

This clone showed up just a few times. This chain connects TRBV19 to TRBJ2-1, with TRBD2 matching over 9 bases. Germline values: CDR1 LNHDA, CDR2 SQIVND (reference sequence). The CDR3 extends over 16 amino acids. With 1 base clipped from V and 2 bases from J, the junction kept 3 bases outside the gene matches. The CDR3 is CASSIGLAGPYNEQFF. DNA for the CDR3: TGTGCCAGTAGTATAGGCCTAGCGGGACCCTACAATGAGCAGTTCTTC.

This chain uses TRBV19 with TRBJ2-5, with a weak D call TRBD1 (7 bases). The CDR3 is made up of 13 amino acids. Germline loops: CDR1 LNHDA, CDR2 SQIVND (reference sequence). V lost 7 bases, J lost 5 bases, and 14 bases lay in between. Here the CDR3 reads CASTRAGGETQYF. The CDR3, as DNA: TGTGCCAGTACCCGGGCAGGGGGGGAGACCCAGTACTTC.

The chain employs TRBV7-2 and TRBJ2-3, with 9 bases identical to TRBD2. Per germline, CDR1 SGHTA and CDR2 FQGNSA. The CDR3 contains 17 residues. V trimming: 6 bases; J trimming: 5 bases; junction bases outside the gene matches: 15. CDR3 DNA sequence: TGTGCCAGCAGTCGCGGGGGGGGCGGGAGATTTGGAGATACGCAGTATTTT. This gives the protein CASSRGGGGRFGDTQYF.

The rearrangement links TRBV14 to TRBJ1-3; D gene uncertain. The CDR3 loop spans 16 amino acids. Germline values: CDR1 SGHDN, CDR2 FVKESK. Trimming removed 5 bases from V and 0 bases from J, with 14 bases in between. The CDR3 here is CASSRQLLTSGNTIYF. The CDR3 DNA reads TGTGCCAGCAGCAGACAACTTTTAACCTCTGGAAACACCATATATTTT.

The chain couples TRBV5-1 to TRBJ2-5; TRBD2 matches at 10 bases. The CDR3 runs 16 residues. Germline V lookup: CDR1 SGHRS, CDR2 YFSETQ. The V and J ends lost 4 bases and 5 bases, in that order; junction bases with no gene match: 11. CDR3 sequence reads: CASSPVSGRKGETQYF. The CDR3 coding sequence is TGCGCCAGCAGCCCAGTTAGCGGGAGGAAGGGCGAGACCCAGTACTTC.

J is TRBJ2-2 and V is TRBV5-6, with D perhaps TRBD2 (6 bases). The ends were cut back, 6 bases at V and 1 base at J, with 10 bases in the middle. CDR1 and CDR2 from the germline V gene are SGHDT and YYEEEE. The CDR3 sequence is 14 residues long. The chain's CDR3 is CASTWGENTGELFF. The CDR3 DNA follows: TGTGCCAGCACCTGGGGGGAGAACACCGGGGAGCTGTTTTTT. The full variable domain, its missing parts supplied by reference TRBV5-6 and TRBJ2-2, is DAGVTQSPTHLIKTRGQQVTLRCSPKSGHDTVSWYQQALGQGPQFIFQYYEEEERQRGNFPDRFSGHQFPNYSSELNVNALLLGDSALYLCASTWGENTGELFFGEGSRLTVL.

The rearrangement joins TRBV6-2 or TRBV6-3 to TRBJ2-3; weak D call: TRBD2 (6 bases). This CDR3 has 16 residues. Germline CDR1 reads MNHEY; CDR2 reads SVGEGT. Trimming left V 2 bases short and J 5 bases short, with 17 bases between. The chain's CDR3 is CASSYLSGSDEDTQYF. The CDR3 nucleotides read TGTGCCAGCAGTTACCTTTCCGGGAGTGATGAAGATACGCAGTATTTT.

The chain recombines TRBV27 with TRBJ2-3; 8 positions match TRBD2. CDR3 length: 15 amino acids. Trimming took 5 bases from V and 1 from J; bases not matched to a gene: 5. Germline CDR1 MNHEY, CDR2 SMNVEV (reference sequence). The CDR3 protein is CASSPKTSGTDTQYF. For the CDR3, the DNA is TGTGCCAGCAGTCCTAAGACTAGCGGCACAGATACGCAGTATTTT.

Turning to this clone: The same CDR3 is also encoded by other DNA sequences in this sample. The chain recombines TRBV5-1 with TRBJ2-5; 8 bases map to TRBD2. The CDR3 sequence is 13 residues long. CDR1 and CDR2 (germline): SGHRS, YFSETQ. V dropped 4 bases and J dropped 4; count of bases not matched to a gene: 3. DNA for the CDR3: TGCGCCAGCAGCCTCGCGGGGGGAGAGACCCAGTACTTC. The encoded protein is CASSLAGGETQYF.

The J gene is TRBJ1-5, the V gene TRBV6-6, with a weak D call TRBD1 (5 bases). The germline V gene encodes CDR1 MNHNY and CDR2 SVGAGI (reference sequence). The V end lost 2 bases, the J end lost 3 bases, and 8 bases lay between the germline ends. The CDR3 sequence is 14 residues long. This CDR3 reads CASSYDSFNQPQHF. Here the CDR3 DNA reads TGTGCCAGCAGTTACGACAGTTTCAATCAGCCCCAGCATTTT.

The chain carries TRBV5-6 and TRBJ2-1; D is unclear. The CDR3 has 14 amino acids. Per germline, CDR1 SGHDT and CDR2 YYEEEE. Trimming shortened V by 4 bases and J by 0 bases, and 8 bases separated the two germline ends. CDR3 sequence (DNA): TGTGCCAGCAGCCAATTCAGCTCCTACAATGAGCAGTTCTTC. It is translated as CASSQFSSYNEQFF.

The chain links TRBV9 to TRBJ2-3; D possibly corresponds to TRBD2 (6 bases). The V end was cut by 0 bases, the J end by 13 bases, with 9 bases between. CDR1 and CDR2 from the germline V gene are SGDLS and YYNGEE. This CDR3 is built from 11 residues. CDR3: CASSVGGEKYF. CDR3 nucleotide sequence: TGTGCCAGCAGCGTAGGGGGGGAGAAGTATTTT.

V gene TRBV5-1 combines with J gene TRBJ2-1; the D is unclear. Germline V CDR1 and CDR2: SGHRS, YFSETQ. V lost 0 bases to trimming and J lost 8 bases, with 3 bases between them. The CDR3 is 11 amino acids. CDR3 in DNA: TGCGCCAGCAGCTTGGACTATGAGCAGTTCTTC. Protein product: CASSLDYEQFF.

The chain links TRBV5-1 to TRBJ2-1; no clear D gene. The CDR3 consists of 13 residues. Germline V gene sequence: CDR1 SGHRS, CDR2 YFSETQ. The V end lost 2 bases, the J end lost 6 bases, and 9 bases lay between the germline ends. In DNA form, the CDR3 reads TGCGCCAGCAGCTTACTCAGGCCCAATGAGCAGTTCTTC. This translates into CASSLLRPNEQFF.

The rearrangement links TRBV9 to TRBJ2-7; 10 bases match TRBD1. The CDR3 is made up of 15 amino acids. Germline assignment: CDR1 SGDLS and CDR2 YYNGEE. V was clipped by 4 bases and J by 6 bases; unmatched bases: 10. CDR3 residues: CASSPRQGAKSEQYF. CDR3 DNA: TGTGCCAGCAGCCCCCGACAGGGGGCAAAGAGCGAGCAGTACTTC.

The J gene is TRBJ2-7, the V gene TRBV30; tentative D call: TRBD2 (6 bases). This CDR3 spans 14 amino acids. V gave up 2 bases and J gave up 6 bases, with 17 bases separating them. The V gene's germline CDR1 is GTSNPN and CDR2 SVGIG (reference sequence). This chain's CDR3 is CAWSSGPWVSEQYF. Written as DNA, the CDR3 is TGTGCCTGGAGTAGCGGGCCCTGGGTTAGCGAGCAGTACTTC.

Only one count was recorded for this clone. This sequence joins TRBV19 and TRBJ2-7; D unresolved. CDR1 is LNHDA and CDR2 is SQIVND in the germline V gene (reference sequence). CDR3 size: 16 residues. The V gene lost 1 base and the J gene lost 0 bases, with 13 bases spanning the gap. The CDR3 protein is CASSIGTLSSSYEQYF. CDR3 DNA: TGTGCCAGTAGTATAGGTACGCTCTCGAGCTCCTACGAGCAGTACTTC.

This sequence joins TRBV28 and TRBJ2-2, with 8 bases that match TRBD1. CDR1 is MDHEN, CDR2 SYDVKM, per germline. With 5 bases clipped from V and 1 base from J, the junction kept 6 bases outside the gene matches. CDR3 length: 16 amino acids. The CDR3 region has the DNA TGTGCCAGCAGTCCCTCCGGACAGGGGAACACCGGGGAGCTGTTTTTT. The encoded protein is CASSPSGQGNTGELFF. The whole variable domain, remainder taken from reference TRBV28 and TRBJ2-2, is DVKVTQSSRYLVKRTGEKVFLECVQDMDHENMFWYRQDPGLGLRLIYFSYDVKMKEKGDIPEGYSVSREKKERFSLILESASTNQTSMYLCASSPSGQGNTGELFFGEGSRLTVL.